What follows is one T cell receptor beta chain and its context. Its antigen is undetermined. The data are from a study of T cell clonotyping in hematopoietic cell transplantation. The time point is: recipient sample about 28 days before transplant, after cytoreduction. Study-wide points: Pathologically expanded recipient clonotypes increased progressively from day 30 to day 180 as diversity fell.

Clones were read by immunoSEQ multiplex PCR, and TCRdb kept only the in-frame ones, dropping some. The sample consists of some 49,000 clones, more than 75% of them appearing once. This receptor was obtained from a man aged 55 to 70 with biphenotypic leukemia. Some clones in this sample may be carry-over from other donors' samples. Sequenced material: peripheral blood mononuclear cells, taken before stem cell transplant.

CDR3 sequence: CASSFTGLNTEAFF. As DNA, the CDR3 is TGCGCCAGCAGCTTCACCGGGTTGAACACTGAAGCTTTCTTT. V and J are TRBV5-1 and TRBJ1-1, with D unclear. V was shortened by 2 bases and J by 0 bases, with 8 bases between the two germline ends. The CDR3 is made up of 14 amino acids. The germline V gene encodes CDR1 SGHRS and CDR2 YFSETQ.